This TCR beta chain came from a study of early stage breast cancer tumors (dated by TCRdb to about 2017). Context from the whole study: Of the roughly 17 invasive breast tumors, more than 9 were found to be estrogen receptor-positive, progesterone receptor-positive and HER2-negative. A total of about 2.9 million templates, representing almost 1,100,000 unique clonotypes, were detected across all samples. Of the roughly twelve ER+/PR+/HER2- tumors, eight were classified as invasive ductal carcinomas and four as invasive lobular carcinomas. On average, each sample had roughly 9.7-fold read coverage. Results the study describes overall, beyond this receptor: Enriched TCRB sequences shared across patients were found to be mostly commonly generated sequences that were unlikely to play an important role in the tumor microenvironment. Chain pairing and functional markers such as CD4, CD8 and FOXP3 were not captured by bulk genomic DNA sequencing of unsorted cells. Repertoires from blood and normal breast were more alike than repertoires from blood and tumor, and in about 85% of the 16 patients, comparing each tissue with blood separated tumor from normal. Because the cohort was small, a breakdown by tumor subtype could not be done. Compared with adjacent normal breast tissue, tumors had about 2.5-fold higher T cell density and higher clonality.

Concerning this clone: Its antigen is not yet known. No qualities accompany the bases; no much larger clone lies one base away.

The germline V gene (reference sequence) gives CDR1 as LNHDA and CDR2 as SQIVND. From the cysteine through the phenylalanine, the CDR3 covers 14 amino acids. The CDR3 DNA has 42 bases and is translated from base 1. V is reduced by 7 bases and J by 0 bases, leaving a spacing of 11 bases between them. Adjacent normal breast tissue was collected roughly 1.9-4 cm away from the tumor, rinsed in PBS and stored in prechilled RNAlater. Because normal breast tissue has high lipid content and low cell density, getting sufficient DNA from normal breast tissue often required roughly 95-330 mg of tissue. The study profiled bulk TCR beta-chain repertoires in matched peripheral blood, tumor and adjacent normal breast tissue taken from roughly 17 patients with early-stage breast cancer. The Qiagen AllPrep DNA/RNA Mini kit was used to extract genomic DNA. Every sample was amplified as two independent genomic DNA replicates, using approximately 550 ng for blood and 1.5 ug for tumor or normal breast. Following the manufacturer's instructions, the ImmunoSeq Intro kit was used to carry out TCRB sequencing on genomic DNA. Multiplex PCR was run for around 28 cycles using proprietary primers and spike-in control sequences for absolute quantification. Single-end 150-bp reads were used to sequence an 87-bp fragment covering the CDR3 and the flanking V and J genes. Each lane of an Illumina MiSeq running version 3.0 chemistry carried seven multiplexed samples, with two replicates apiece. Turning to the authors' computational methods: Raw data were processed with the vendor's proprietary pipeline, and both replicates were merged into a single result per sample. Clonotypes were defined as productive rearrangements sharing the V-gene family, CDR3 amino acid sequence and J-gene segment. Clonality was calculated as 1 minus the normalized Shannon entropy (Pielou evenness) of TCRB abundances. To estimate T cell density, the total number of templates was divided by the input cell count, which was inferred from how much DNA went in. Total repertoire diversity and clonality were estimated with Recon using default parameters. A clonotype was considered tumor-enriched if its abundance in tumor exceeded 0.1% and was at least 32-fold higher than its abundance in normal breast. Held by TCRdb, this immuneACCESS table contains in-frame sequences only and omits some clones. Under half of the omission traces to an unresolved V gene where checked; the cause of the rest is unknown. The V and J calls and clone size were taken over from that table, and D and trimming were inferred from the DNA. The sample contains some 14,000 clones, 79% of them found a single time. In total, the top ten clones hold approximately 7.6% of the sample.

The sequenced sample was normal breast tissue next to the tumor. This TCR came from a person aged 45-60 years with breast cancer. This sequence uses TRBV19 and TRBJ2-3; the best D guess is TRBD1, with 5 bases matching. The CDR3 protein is CASKQVPSTDTQYF. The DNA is TGTGCCAGTAAACAGGTCCCTAGCACAGATACGCAGTATTTT. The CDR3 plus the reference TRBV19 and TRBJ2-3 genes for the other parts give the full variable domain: DGGITQSPKYLFRKEGQNVTLSCEQNLNHDAMYWYRQDPGQGLRLIYYSQIVNDFQKGDIAEGYSVSREKKESFPLTVTSAQKNPTAFYLCASKQVPSTDTQYFGPGTRLTVL.